This T cell receptor beta chain was profiled in a study of tumor-infiltrating lymphocytes in primary liver carcinoma. The overall study: The study obtained roughly 3.65 to 8 million productive TCRbeta reads per sample, similar across tissue types.

J was trimmed by 8 bases and V by 6 bases; bases with no gene match: 10. This CDR3 region has 14 residues. General study results and limits: Pairs of tumor regions overlapped more than tumor-adjacent and tumor-blood pairs did.

Total RNA and DNA came together from roughly 20-30 mg of bulk tissue without cell sorting. With chronic HBV infection, the patients were also treatment-naive. Viable tumor cells exceeded 90% in all tumor samples. Starting from roughly 540 ng of total RNA, TCR beta cDNA was produced with a primer in the constant region. Library construction for TCR beta comprised three nested multiplex PCR rounds performed with slightly modified ARM-PCR. The first two PCR rounds, around 10 cycles each, used TRBV1-TRBV30 forward primers and a C-beta reverse primer. TCRdb ran MiXCR on the multiplex PCR reads and lists one entry per CDR3 protein. The sample carries about 33,000 distinct CDR3 sequences, about 79% recorded once. With respect to this clonotype: What it binds is unknown.

The sequenced sample consisted of liver tumor tissue from sampling region 5. Subset reported: tumor region T5, tumor centre. The J gene is TRBJ2-1, the V gene TRBV12-3 or TRBV12-4; the match to TRBD2 covers 7 bases. This receptor was identified in a man in his forties with primary liver carcinoma and hepatitis B virus infection. The CDR3 DNA follows: TGTGCCAGCAGCCCCCTGACTAGCAGGGATGAGCAGTTCTTC. Translation: CASSPLTSRDEQFF.